This T cell receptor (beta chain) was retrieved from a study of blood T cell repertoires in COVID-19. The wider study: Whether acute or convalescent, the COVID-19 samples came from the United States, Italy and Spain. The cDNA or gDNA used as material had been derived from T cells, B-cell-depleted T cells, or PBMCs.

Everyone who took part was roughly 18 to 89 years old, and they came from over 20 US areas. Individuals in the exposed group had encountered a COVID-19 case within 2 weeks preceding study entry. The CDR3 contains 14 residues. Germline V CDR1 and CDR2: LNHDA, SQIVND (reference sequence). Between the trimmed V and J ends, which lost 4 bases and 0 bases, there was a span of 9 bases. This table comes from immunoSEQ multiplex PCR, and its TCRdb copy is limited to in-frame clones, with some not included. The sample holds tens of thousands of clones, approximately 70% seen once. This chain connects TRBV19 to TRBJ1-1; D is possibly TRBD1 (5 bases). This clonotype was obtained from a woman aged 60-70 years who had been exposed to COVID-19. The sequenced sample consisted of PBMCs or T cells enriched from blood (not recorded which). CDR3 loop: CASSRKTVNTEAFF. The CDR3 nucleotides read TGTGCCAGTAGTAGAAAGACAGTGAACACTGAAGCTTTCTTT. Together with reference TRBV19 and TRBJ1-1, the CDR3 gives the full variable domain: DGGITQSPKYLFRKEGQNVTLSCEQNLNHDAMYWYRQDPGQGLRLIYYSQIVNDFQKGDIAEGYSVSREKKESFPLTVTSAQKNPTAFYLCASSRKTVNTEAFFGQGTRLTVV.